This T cell receptor (beta chain) came from a study of blood T cell repertoires in COVID-19. In the study overall: In each case, the material was cDNA or gDNA derived from T cells, B-cell-depleted T cells, or PBMCs.

Source study methods: Amplification from reference gene primers served as the basis for estimated nucleated cell counts. Only in-frame clones appear in the TCRdb table, and some are missing; sequencing was by immunoSEQ multiplex PCR. V and J calls and clone size are as listed in that table; D and trimming were resolved from the DNA. This table has roughly 400,000 clones, approximately 92% appearing once. Participants' reported clinical history set cohort assignment. What the recovered Cohort 3 donors had was two negative PCRs, clearance, or symptom resolution. Sequencing was carried out using PBMCs or T cells enriched from blood (not recorded which). This sequence was found in a man aged 30 to 45 who had recovered from COVID-19.

The CDR3 DNA follows: TGTGCCAGCAGCTCCGTACCGGGACAGGGGACCACCTACGAGCAGTACTTC. It is translated as CASSSVPGQGTTYEQYF. The chain has TRBV7-9 and TRBJ2-7, with TRBD1 matching 10 bases. CDR3 size: 17 residues. V was clipped by 4 bases and J by 2 bases; unmatched bases: 11. Germline-derived CDR1 and CDR2 are SEHNR and FQNEAQ (reference sequence).